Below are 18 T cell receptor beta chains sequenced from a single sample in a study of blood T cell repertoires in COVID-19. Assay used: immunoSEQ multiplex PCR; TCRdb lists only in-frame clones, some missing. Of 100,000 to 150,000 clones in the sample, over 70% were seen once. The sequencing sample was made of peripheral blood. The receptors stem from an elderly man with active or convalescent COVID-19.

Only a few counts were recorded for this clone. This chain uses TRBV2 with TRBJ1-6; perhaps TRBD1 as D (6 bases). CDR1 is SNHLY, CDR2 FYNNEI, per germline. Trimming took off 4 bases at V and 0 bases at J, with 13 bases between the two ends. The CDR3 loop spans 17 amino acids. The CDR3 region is CASSGQGMSSYNSPLHF. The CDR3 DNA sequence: TGTGCCAGCAGTGGTCAGGGGATGAGCTCCTATAATTCACCCCTCCACTTT.

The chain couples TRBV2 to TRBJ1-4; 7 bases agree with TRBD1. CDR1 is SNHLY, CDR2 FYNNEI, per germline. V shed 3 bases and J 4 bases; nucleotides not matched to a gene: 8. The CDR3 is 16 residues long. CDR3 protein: CASSDPSGTVNEKLFF. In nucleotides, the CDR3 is TGTGCCAGCAGTGACCCTAGCGGGACAGTTAATGAAAAACTGTTTTTT.

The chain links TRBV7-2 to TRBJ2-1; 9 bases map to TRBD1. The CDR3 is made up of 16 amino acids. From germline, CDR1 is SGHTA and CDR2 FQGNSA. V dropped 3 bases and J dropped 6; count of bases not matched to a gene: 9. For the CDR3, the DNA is TGTGCCAGCAGCTTGTCCGGGACAGGGACAGGCAATGAGCAGTTCTTC. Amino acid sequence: CASSLSGTGTGNEQFF.

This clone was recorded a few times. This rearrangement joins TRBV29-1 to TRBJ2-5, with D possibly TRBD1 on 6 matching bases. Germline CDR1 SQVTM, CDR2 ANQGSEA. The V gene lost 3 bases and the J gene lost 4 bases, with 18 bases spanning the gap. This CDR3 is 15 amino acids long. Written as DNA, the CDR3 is TGCAGCGTTGATGGGACAATAGGGATGGGAGAGACCCAGTACTTC. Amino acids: CSVDGTIGMGETQYF.

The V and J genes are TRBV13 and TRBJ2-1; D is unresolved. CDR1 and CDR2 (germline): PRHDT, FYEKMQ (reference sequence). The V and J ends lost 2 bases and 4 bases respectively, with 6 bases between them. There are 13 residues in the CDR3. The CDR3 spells CASSLLLYNEQFF. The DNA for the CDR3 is TGTGCCAGCAGCTTACTCCTTTACAATGAGCAGTTCTTC. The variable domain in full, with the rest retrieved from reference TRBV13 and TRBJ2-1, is AAGVIQSPRHLIKEKRETATLKCYPIPRHDTVYWYQQGPGQDPQFLISFYEKMQSDKGSIPDRFSAQQFSDYHSELNMSSLELGDSALYFCASSLLLYNEQFFGPGTRLTVL.

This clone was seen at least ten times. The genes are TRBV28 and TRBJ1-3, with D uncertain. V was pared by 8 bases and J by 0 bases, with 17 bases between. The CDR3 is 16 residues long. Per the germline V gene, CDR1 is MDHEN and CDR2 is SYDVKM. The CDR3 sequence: CASLPASDLSGNTIYF. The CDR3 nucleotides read TGTGCCAGCCTACCGGCCAGCGATCTCTCTGGAAACACCATATATTTT.

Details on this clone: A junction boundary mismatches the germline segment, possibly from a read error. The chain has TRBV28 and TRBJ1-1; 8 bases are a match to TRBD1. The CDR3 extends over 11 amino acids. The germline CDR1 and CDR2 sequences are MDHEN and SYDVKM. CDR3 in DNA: TGTGCCAGCAGACGAGGACAGGGTTTCCTCTTT. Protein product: CASRRGQGFLF. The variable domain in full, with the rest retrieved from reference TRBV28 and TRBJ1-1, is DVKVTQSSRYLVKRTGEKVFLECVQDMDHENMFWYRQDPGLGLRLIYFSYDVKMKEKGDIPEGYSVSREKKERFSLILESASTNQTSMYLCASRRGQGFLFGQGTRLTVV.

CDR3 loop: CASSRTDNEKLFF. The CDR3 nucleotides read TGTGCCAGCAGCCGGACTGACAATGAAAAACTGTTTTTT. The chain couples TRBV6-6 to TRBJ1-4; D remains ambiguous. The V end was cut by 6 bases, the J end by 5 bases, with 10 bases between. This CDR3 is 13 amino acids long. Germline assignment: CDR1 MNHNY and CDR2 SVGAGI (reference sequence).

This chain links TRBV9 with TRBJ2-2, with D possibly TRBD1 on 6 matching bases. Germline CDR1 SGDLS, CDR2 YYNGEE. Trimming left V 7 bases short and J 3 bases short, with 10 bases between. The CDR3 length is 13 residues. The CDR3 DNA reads TGTGCCAGCGGCAGGGGCGACACCGGGGAGCTGTTTTTT. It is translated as CASGRGDTGELFF.

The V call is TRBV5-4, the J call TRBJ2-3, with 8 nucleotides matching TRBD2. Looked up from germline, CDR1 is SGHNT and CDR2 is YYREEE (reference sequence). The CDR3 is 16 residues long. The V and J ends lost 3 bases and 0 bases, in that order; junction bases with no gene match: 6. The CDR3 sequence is CASSSPERGSTDTQYF. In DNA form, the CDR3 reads TGTGCCAGCAGCTCCCCCGAGCGGGGGAGCACAGATACGCAGTATTTT.

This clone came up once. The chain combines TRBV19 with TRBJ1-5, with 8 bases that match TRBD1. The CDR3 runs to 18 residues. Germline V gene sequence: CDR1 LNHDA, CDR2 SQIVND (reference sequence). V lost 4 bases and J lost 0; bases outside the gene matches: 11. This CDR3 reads CASSTTYPTGASNQPQHF. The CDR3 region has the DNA TGTGCCAGTAGTACCACCTACCCGACAGGGGCTAGCAATCAGCCCCAGCATTTT.

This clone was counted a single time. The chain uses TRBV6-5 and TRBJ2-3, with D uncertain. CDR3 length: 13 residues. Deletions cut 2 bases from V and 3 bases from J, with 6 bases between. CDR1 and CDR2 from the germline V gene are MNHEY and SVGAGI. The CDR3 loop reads CASSYGRTDTQYF. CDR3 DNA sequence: TGTGCCAGCAGTTACGGGCGAACAGATACGCAGTATTTT.

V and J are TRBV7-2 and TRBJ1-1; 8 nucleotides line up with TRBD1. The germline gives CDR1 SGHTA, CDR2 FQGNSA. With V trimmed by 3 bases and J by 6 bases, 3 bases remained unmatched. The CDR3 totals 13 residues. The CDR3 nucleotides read TGTGCCAGCAGCTTCGACAGGGGCGCTGAAGCTTTCTTT. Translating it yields CASSFDRGAEAFF.

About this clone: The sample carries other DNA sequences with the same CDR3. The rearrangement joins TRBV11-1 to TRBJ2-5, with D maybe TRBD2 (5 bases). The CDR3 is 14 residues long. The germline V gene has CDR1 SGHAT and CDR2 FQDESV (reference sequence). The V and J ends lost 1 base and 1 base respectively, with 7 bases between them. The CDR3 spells CASSLGRSQETQYF. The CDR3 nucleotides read TGTGCCAGCAGCTTAGGGAGGTCCCAAGAGACCCAGTACTTC.

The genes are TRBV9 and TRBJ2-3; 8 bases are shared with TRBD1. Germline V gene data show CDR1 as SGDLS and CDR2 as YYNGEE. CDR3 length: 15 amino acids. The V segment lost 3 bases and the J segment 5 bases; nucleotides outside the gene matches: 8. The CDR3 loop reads CASSGQGAMGDTQYF. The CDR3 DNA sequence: TGTGCCAGCAGCGGGCAGGGGGCGATGGGAGATACGCAGTATTTT.

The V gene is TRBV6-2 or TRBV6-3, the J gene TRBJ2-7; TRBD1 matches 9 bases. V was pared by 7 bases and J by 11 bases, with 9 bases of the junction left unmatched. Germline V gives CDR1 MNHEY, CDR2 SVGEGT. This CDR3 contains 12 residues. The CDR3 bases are TGTGCCAGCACCCCCAACAGGGGGCGGGAGTACTTC. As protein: CASTPNRGREYF.

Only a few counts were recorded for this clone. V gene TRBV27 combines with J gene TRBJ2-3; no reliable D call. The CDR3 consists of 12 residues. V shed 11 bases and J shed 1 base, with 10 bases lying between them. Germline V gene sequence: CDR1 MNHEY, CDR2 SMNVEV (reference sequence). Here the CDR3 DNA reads TGTGCCTTGGCCTCCCGCACAGATACGCAGTATTTT. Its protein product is CALASRTDTQYF.

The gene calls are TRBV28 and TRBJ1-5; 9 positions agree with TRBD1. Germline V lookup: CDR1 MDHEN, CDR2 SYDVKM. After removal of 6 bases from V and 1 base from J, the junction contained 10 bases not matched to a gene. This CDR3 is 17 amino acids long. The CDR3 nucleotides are TGTGCCAGCAGGCACGGACAGGGGATAGTAAGCAATCAGCCCCAGCATTTT. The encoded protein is CASRHGQGIVSNQPQHF.